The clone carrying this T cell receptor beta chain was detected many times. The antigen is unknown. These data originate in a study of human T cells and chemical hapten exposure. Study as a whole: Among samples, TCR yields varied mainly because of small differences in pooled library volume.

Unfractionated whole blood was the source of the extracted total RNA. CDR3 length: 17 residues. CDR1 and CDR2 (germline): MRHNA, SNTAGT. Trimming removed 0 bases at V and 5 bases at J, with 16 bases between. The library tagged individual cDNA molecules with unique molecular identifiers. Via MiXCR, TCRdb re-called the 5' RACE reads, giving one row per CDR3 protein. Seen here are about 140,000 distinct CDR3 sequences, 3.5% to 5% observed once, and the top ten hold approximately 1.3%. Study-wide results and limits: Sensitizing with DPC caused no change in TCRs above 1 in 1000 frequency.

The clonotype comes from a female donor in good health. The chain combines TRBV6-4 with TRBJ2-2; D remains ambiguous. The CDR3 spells CASSDSSFGRWTGELFF. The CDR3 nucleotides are TGTGCCAGCAGTGACTCGTCATTCGGACGGTGGACCGGGGAGCTGTTTTTT.